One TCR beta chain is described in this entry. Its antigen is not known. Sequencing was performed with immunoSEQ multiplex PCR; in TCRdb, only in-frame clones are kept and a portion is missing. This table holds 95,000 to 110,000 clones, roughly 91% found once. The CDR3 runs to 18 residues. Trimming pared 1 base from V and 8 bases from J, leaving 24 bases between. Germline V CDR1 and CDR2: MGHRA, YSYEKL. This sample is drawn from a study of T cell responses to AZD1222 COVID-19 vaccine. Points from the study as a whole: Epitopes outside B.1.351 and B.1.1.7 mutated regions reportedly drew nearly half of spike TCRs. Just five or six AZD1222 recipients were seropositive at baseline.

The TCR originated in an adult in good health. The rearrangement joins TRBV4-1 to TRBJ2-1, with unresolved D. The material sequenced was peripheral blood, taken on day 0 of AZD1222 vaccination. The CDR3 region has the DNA TGCGCCAGCAGCCAAGGTAGTAGTTTGGTAAGGTTTTCGGATGAGCAGTTCTTC. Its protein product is CASSQGSSLVRFSDEQFF.